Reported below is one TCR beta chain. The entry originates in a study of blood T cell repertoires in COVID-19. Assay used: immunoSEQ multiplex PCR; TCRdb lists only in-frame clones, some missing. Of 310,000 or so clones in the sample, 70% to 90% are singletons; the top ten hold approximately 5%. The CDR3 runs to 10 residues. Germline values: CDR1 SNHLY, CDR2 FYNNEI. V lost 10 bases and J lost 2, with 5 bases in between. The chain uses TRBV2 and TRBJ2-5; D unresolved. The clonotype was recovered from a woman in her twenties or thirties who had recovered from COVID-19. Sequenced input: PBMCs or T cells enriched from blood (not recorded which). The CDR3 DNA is TGTGCCATCCTTCAAGAGACCCAGTACTTC. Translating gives CAILQETQYF.